Each of the 14 T cell receptor beta chains below was sequenced from the same sample in a study of blood T cell repertoires in COVID-19. Produced via immunoSEQ multiplex PCR; TCRdb's table is partial and in-frame only. The sample yields about 130,000 clones, 65% to 90% seen once. The sample taken for sequencing was peripheral blood. All receptors come from a woman in her sixties or seventies with active or convalescent COVID-19.

The V gene is TRBV19, the J gene TRBJ2-1, with D perhaps TRBD1 (5 bases). V gave up 3 bases and J gave up 4 bases, with 10 bases separating them. Per the germline V gene, CDR1 is LNHDA and CDR2 is SQIVND (reference sequence). The CDR3 is made up of 14 amino acids. CDR3 region: CASSIGHSYNEQFF. In DNA form, the CDR3 reads TGTGCCAGTAGTATTGGACACTCATACAATGAGCAGTTCTTC.

The genes are TRBV10-3 and TRBJ1-1; TRBD1 aligns across 9 bases. CDR1 and CDR2 (germline): ENHRY, SYGVKD. The CDR3 has 13 residues. Trimming at V came to 8 bases and at J to 5 bases, leaving 6 bases not matched to a gene. CDR3 DNA: TGTGCCATCGGGGGGACAGGGCGGACTGAAGCTTTCTTT. Translation: CAIGGTGRTEAFF.

V gene TRBV6-2 or TRBV6-3 combines with J gene TRBJ1-3; 7 nucleotides line up with TRBD1. CDR1 is MNHEY and CDR2 is SVGEGT in the germline V gene. The CDR3 covers 16 residues. J lost 4 bases, V lost 4 bases, and 10 bases had no gene match. The CDR3 DNA is TGTGCCAGCAGTTCCCAAGGCAGGGGGAAAGGAAACACCATATATTTT. This encodes CASSSQGRGKGNTIYF.

V gene TRBV12-3 or TRBV12-4 combines with J gene TRBJ2-1; D uncertain. The CDR3 covers 11 residues. The germline V and J ends were trimmed by 6 bases and 7 bases, with 7 bases remaining between them. CDR3 residues: CASSQENEQFF. The CDR3 DNA reads TGTGCCAGCAGCCAAGAGAATGAGCAGTTCTTC.

V and J are TRBV19 and TRBJ2-3; perhaps TRBD2 as D (7 bases). The CDR3 runs to 17 residues. V was cut by 5 bases and J by 4 bases, with 22 bases left in between. Germline values: CDR1 LNHDA, CDR2 SQIVND (reference sequence). The CDR3 coding sequence is TGTGCCAGTAGTCCCGGGGGGCTAGCGGAGTTCCCAGATACGCAGTATTTT. Protein product: CASSPGGLAEFPDTQYF.

This sequence joins TRBV5-4 and TRBJ2-3; D possibly corresponds to TRBD2 (5 bases). V dropped 0 bases and J dropped 5 bases, with 13 bases sitting between them. This CDR3 contains 15 residues. Germline values: CDR1 SGHNT, CDR2 YYREEE (reference sequence). The CDR3: CASSLGSGLGDTQYF. CDR3 sequence (DNA): TGTGCCAGCAGCTTGGGAAGCGGTTTGGGAGATACGCAGTATTTT.

The genes are TRBV29-1 and TRBJ2-7; perhaps TRBD1 as D (5 bases). Trimming took off 2 bases at V and 2 bases at J, with 10 bases between the two ends. The CDR3 length is 13 residues. Per germline, CDR1 SQVTM and CDR2 ANQGSEA. CDR3 in amino acids: CSVEKIGAYEQYF. As DNA, the CDR3 is TGCAGCGTTGAAAAGATAGGGGCCTACGAGCAGTACTTC.

The chain is built from TRBV7-2 and TRBJ1-5; D remains ambiguous. The CDR3 loop spans 17 amino acids. Per the germline V gene, CDR1 is SGHTA and CDR2 is FQGNSA. V was cut by 2 bases and J by 0 bases, with 14 bases left in between. This CDR3 reads CASSLTAGWYSNQPQHF. As DNA, the CDR3 is TGTGCCAGCAGCTTAACTGCAGGCTGGTATAGCAATCAGCCCCAGCATTTT.

The chain carries TRBV7-2 and TRBJ1-6; 8 bases match TRBD1. Germline V CDR1 and CDR2: SGHTA, FQGNSA. The CDR3 extends over 13 amino acids. With V trimmed by 4 bases and J by 8 bases, 1 base remained unmatched. The DNA of the CDR3 is TGTGCCAGCAGCTCACAGGGGGATTCACCCCTCCACTTT. It is translated as CASSSQGDSPLHF.

The rearrangement joins TRBV3-1 (or the pseudogene TRBV3-2) to TRBJ2-5; 9 bases match TRBD2. The germline gives CDR1 LGHDT, CDR2 YNNKEL (reference sequence). The J segment lost 5 bases and the V segment lost 3 bases, leaving 16 bases of the junction unmatched. The CDR3 runs 18 residues. Here the CDR3 DNA reads TGTGCCAGCAGCCAGGAAGGGACTAGCATAAGGTCCGGGGAGACCCAGTACTTC. It yields the protein CASSQEGTSIRSGETQYF.

The CDR3 bases are TGTGCCAGCAGCACCGGGACTTCCTACGAGCAGTACTTC. This translates into CASSTGTSYEQYF. The genes are TRBV12-1 and TRBJ2-7; the table's D call, TRBD2, has no DNA check behind it. TRBV12-1 is a recognized pseudogene. The CDR3 is 13 amino acids.

This chain links TRBV19 with TRBJ2-2; no clear D. This CDR3 is 15 amino acids long. Germline-derived CDR1 and CDR2 are LNHDA and SQIVND (reference sequence). V lost 6 bases and J lost 0, with 11 bases in between. CDR3 sequence reads: CASSFPVANTGELFF. The DNA for the CDR3 is TGTGCCAGTAGCTTCCCAGTCGCGAACACCGGGGAGCTGTTTTTT.

V and J are TRBV30 and TRBJ1-4; 8 nucleotides agree with TRBD1. The germline gives CDR1 GTSNPN, CDR2 SVGIG (reference sequence). The CDR3 runs 15 residues. V trimming: 0 bases; J trimming: 5 bases; junction bases outside the gene matches: 5. The CDR3 bases are TGTGCCTGGAGTGTACGGTCAGGGGGCAATGAAAAACTGTTTTTT. Translating gives CAWSVRSGGNEKLFF.

This chain joins TRBV10-2 and TRBJ1-5; 11 bases align to TRBD1. This CDR3 contains 15 residues. The trim removed 6 bases at V and 4 bases at J, leaving 5 bases unmatched. The germline CDR1 and CDR2 sequences are WSHSY and SAAADI. Written as DNA, the CDR3 is TGCGCCAGCAGGGCCGGGACAGGGGGAAATCAGCCCCAGCATTTT. Translation: CASRAGTGGNQPQHF.